This T cell receptor beta chain was sequenced in a study of blood T cell repertoires in COVID-19. About the study: Samples came from the United States, Italy and Spain, spanning acute and convalescent COVID-19. T cells, B-cell-depleted T cells, or PBMCs supplied cDNA or gDNA.

How the authors handled the data: From reference gene primer amplification, estimates of nucleated cell counts were derived. The method was immunoSEQ multiplex PCR; TCRdb's version includes in-frame clones alone and lacks a portion of them. The D gene and trimming were derived from the DNA, and the V and J assignments and clone size from that table. The sample contains 250,000 or so clones, roughly 83% of which appear only once. Material: peripheral blood. The TCR sequence derives from an older man with acute or convalescent COVID-19.

The CDR3 region has the DNA TGTGCCAGCAGCGTAGCTACAGGGATTGAAAAACTGTTTTTT. Translation gives CASSVATGIEKLFF. The chain couples TRBV9 to TRBJ1-4; D might be TRBD1 (6 bases). CDR3 length: 14 residues. The V gene's germline CDR1 is SGDLS and CDR2 YYNGEE. The V gene lost 0 bases and the J gene lost 7 bases, with 10 bases spanning the gap.